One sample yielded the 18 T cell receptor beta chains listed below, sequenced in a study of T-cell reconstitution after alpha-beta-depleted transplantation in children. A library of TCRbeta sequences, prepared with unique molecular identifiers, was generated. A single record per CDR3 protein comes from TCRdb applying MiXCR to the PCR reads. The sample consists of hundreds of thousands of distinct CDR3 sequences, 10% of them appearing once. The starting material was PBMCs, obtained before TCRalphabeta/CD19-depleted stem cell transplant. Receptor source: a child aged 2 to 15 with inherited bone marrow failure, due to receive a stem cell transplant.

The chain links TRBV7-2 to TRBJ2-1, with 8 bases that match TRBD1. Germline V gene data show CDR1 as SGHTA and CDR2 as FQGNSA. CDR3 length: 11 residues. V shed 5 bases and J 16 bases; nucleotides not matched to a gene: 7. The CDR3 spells CASSPLTGDFF. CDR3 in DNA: TGTGCCAGCAGCCCCCTGACAGGGGACTTCTTC. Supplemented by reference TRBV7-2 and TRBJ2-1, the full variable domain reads GAGVSQSPSNKVTEKGKDVELRCDPISGHTALYWYRQSLGQGLEFLIYFQGNSAPDKSGLPSDRFSAERTGGSVSTLTIQRTQQEDSAVYLCASSPLTGDFFGPGTRLTVL.

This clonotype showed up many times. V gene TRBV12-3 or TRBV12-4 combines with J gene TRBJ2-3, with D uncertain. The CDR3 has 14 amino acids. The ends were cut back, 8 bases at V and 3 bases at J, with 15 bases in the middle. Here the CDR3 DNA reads TGTGCCAGCGCCGTCGGCCTGGGGACAGATACGCAGTATTTT. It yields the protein CASAVGLGTDTQYF.

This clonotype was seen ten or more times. The CDR3 region has the DNA TGTGCCAGCAGCCCTTACAGGGTCTGGAATGAGCAGTTCTTC. Protein: CASSPYRVWNEQFF. The genes are TRBV28 and TRBJ2-1; TRBD1 might be the D (6 bases). The CDR3 loop spans 14 amino acids. V shed 6 bases and J shed 7 bases, with 16 bases lying between them. The germline V gene encodes CDR1 MDHEN and CDR2 SYDVKM.

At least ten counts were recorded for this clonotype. The CDR3 DNA is TGTGCCAGCAGCTTCACAGGGGGCGCGAACACCGGGGAGCTGTTTTTT. Protein sequence: CASSFTGGANTGELFF. The V call is TRBV7-2, the J call TRBJ2-2; 9 positions match TRBD1. Trimming took 3 bases from V and 0 from J; bases not matched to a gene: 2. Germline loops: CDR1 SGHTA, CDR2 FQGNSA. There are 16 residues in the CDR3.

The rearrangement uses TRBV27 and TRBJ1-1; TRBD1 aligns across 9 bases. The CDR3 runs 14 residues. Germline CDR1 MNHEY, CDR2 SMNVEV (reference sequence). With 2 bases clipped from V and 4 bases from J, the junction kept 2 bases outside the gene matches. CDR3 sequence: CASSLGDRATEAFF. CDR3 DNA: TGTGCCAGCAGTTTAGGGGACAGGGCCACTGAAGCTTTCTTT.

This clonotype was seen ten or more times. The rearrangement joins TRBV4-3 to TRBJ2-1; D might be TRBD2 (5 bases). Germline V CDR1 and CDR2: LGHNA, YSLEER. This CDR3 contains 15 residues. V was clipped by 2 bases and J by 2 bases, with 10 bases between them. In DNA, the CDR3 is TGCGCCAGCAGCCAACTTAACGGGGCCTACAATGAGCAGTTCTTC. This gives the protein CASSQLNGAYNEQFF.

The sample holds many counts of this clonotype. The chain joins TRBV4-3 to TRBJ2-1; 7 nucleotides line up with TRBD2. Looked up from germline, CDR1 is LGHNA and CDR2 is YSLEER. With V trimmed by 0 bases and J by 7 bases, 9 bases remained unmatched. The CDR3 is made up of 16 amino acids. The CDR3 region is CASSQDRPSGINEQFF. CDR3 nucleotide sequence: TGCGCCAGCAGCCAAGATCGTCCCAGCGGGATAAATGAGCAGTTCTTC.

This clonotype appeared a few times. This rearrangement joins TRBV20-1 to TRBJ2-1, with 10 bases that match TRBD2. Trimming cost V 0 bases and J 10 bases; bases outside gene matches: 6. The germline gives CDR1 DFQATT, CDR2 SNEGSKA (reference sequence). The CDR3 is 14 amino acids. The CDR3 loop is CSARELAGWREQFF. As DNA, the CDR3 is TGCAGTGCTAGAGAACTAGCGGGATGGAGGGAGCAGTTCTTC.

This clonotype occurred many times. The CDR3 here is CSASLQPTYEQYF. The DNA of the CDR3 is TGCAGTGCTAGTTTGCAGCCTACCTACGAGCAGTACTTC. The chain carries TRBV20-1 and TRBJ2-7; D is unresolved. The CDR3 is 13 amino acids. Trimming stripped 3 bases from V and 2 bases from J, with 11 bases between. Per the germline V gene, CDR1 is DFQATT and CDR2 is SNEGSKA (reference sequence).

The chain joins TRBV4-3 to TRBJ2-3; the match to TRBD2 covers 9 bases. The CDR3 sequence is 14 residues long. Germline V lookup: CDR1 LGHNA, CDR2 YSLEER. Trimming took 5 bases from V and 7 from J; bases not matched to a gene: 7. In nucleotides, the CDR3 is TGCGCCAGCAGCTTGCGGGAGGGCCGAAATACGCAGTATTTT. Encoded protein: CASSLREGRNTQYF.

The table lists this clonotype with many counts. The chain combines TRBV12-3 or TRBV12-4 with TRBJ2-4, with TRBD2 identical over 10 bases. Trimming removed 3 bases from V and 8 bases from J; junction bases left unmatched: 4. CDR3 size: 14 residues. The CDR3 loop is CASSLEGTSDIQYF. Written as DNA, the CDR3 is TGTGCCAGCAGTTTGGAAGGGACTAGCGACATTCAGTACTTC.

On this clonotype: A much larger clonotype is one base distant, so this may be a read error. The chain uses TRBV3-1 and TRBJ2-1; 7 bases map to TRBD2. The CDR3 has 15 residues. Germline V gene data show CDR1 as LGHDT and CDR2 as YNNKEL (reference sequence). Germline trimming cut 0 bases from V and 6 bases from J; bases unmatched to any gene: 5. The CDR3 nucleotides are TGTGCCAGCAGCCAAGACGGGACTACTGGCAATGAGCAGTTCTTC. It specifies CASSQDGTTGNEQFF.

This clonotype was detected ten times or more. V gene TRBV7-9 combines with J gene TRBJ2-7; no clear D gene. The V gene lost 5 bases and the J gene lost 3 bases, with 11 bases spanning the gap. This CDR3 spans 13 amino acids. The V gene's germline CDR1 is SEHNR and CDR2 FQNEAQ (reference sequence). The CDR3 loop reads CASSPGPGYEQYF. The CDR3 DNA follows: TGTGCCAGCAGCCCCGGACCTGGCTACGAGCAGTACTTC.

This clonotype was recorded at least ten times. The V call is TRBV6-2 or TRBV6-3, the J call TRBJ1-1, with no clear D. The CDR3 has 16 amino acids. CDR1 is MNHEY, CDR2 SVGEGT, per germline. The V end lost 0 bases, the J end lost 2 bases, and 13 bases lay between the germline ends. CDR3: CASSYSVGHLNTEAFF. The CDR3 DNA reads TGTGCCAGCAGTTACTCGGTTGGGCATCTAAACACTGAAGCTTTCTTT.

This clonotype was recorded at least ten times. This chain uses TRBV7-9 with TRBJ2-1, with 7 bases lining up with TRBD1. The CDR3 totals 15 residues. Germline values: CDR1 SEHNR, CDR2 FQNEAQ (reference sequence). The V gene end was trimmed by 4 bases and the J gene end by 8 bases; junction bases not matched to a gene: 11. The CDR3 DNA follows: TGTGCCAGCAGCTCCTGGACAGGTTTGAATGATGAGCAGTTCTTC. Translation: CASSSWTGLNDEQFF.

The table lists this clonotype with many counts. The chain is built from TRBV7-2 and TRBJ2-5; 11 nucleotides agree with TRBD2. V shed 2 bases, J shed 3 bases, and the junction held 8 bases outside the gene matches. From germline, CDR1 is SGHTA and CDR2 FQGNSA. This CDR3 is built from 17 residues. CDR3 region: CASSLLPSGRKEETQYF. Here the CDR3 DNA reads TGTGCCAGCAGCTTACTTCCTAGCGGGAGGAAGGAAGAGACCCAGTACTTC.

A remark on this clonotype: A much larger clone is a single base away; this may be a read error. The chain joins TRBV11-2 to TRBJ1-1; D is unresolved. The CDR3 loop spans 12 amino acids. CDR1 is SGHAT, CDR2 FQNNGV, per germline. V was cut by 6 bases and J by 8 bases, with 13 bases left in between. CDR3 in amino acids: CASSRGSGEAFF. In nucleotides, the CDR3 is TGTGCCAGCAGTCGAGGGTCCGGCGAAGCTTTCTTT.

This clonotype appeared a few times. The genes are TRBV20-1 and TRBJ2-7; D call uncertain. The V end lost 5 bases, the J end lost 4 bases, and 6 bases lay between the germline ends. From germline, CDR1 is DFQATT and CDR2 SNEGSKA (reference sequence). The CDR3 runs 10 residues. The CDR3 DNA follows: TGCAGTGCTGGCAGTTACGAGCAGTACTTC. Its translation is CSAGSYEQYF.